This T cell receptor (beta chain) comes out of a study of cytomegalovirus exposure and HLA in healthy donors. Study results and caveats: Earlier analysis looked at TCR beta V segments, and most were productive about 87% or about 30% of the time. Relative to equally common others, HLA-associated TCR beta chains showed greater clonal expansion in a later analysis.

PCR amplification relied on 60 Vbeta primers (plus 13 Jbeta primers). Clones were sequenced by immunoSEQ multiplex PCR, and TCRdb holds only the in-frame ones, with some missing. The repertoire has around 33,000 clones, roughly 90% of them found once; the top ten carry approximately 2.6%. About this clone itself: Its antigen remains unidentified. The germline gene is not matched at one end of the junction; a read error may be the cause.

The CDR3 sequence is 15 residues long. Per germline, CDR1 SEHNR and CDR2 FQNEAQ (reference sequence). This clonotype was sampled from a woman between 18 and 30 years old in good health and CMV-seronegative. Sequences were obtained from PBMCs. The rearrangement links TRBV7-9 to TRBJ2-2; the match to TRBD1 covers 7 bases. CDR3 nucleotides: TGTTCCAGCAGCCAAAACAGGGGGAACACCGGGGAGCTGTTTTTT. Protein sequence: CSSSQNRGNTGELFF. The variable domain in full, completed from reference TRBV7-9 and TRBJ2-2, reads DTGVSQNPRHKITKRGQNVTFRCDPISEHNRLYWYRQTLGQGPEFLTYFQNEAQLEKSRLLSDRFSAERPKGSFSTLEIQRTEQGDSAMYLCSSSQNRGNTGELFFGEGSRLTVL.